These 10 T cell receptor beta chains were sequenced from one sample in a study of response to subunit inactivated influenza vaccine. TCRdb independently ran MiXCR on the RT-PCR reads; one entry per CDR3 protein. The sample shows 400,000 to 550,000 distinct CDR3 sequences, roughly 25% of them seen only once. This material consisted of CD4+ T cells sorted from PBMCs, taken about 5 days after vaccination. All receptors come from a man aged 50-60 years who received an inactivated influenza vaccine.

The chain carries TRBV28 and TRBJ1-6; TRBD1 might be the D (6 bases). The CDR3 sequence is 20 residues long. CDR1 is MDHEN and CDR2 is SYDVKM in the germline V gene. Trimming pared 4 bases from V and 7 bases from J, leaving 29 bases between. The CDR3 nucleotides read TGTGCCAGCAGTTCCCGGGACATTCGAGATTCGGGCGCTAAAAATTCACCCCTCCACTTT. It yields the protein CASSSRDIRDSGAKNSPLHF.

In its sample, this clonotype was seen many times. V and J are TRBV29-1 and TRBJ2-3; no reliable D call. V was clipped by 2 bases and J by 4 bases, with 10 bases between them. Germline V gene data show CDR1 as SQVTM and CDR2 as ANQGSEA. The CDR3 is 13 amino acids. This chain's CDR3 is CSVEREAADTQYF. The CDR3 nucleotides read TGCAGCGTTGAAAGGGAAGCAGCAGATACGCAGTATTTT.

This clonotype was detected a few times. The rearrangement joins TRBV27 to TRBJ2-5; TRBD1 matches at 10 bases. V was clipped by 4 bases and J by 5 bases; unmatched bases: 10. This CDR3 is 16 amino acids long. Per germline, CDR1 MNHEY and CDR2 SMNVEV (reference sequence). The CDR3, as DNA: TGTGCCAGCAGTTCTCTCCGGGACAGGGGAAGGGAGACCCAGTACTTC. Its protein product is CASSSLRDRGRETQYF.

This rearrangement joins TRBV7-2 to TRBJ2-1; D gene ambiguous. Per the germline V gene, CDR1 is SGHTA and CDR2 is FQGNSA. This CDR3 is 11 amino acids long. The V end was cut by 7 bases, the J end by 9 bases, with 10 bases between. The CDR3 region is CASTTTSEQFF. The CDR3 coding sequence is TGTGCCAGCACCACCACAAGTGAGCAGTTCTTC.

This clonotype has a handful of counts. Here the CDR3 DNA reads TGTGCCAGCAGCTTAGAAGGGACTAGCTTAAATGAGCAGTTCTTC. This gives the protein CASSLEGTSLNEQFF. J is TRBJ2-1 and V is TRBV7-2; 9 nucleotides match TRBD2. Germline trimming cut 1 base from V and 7 bases from J; bases unmatched to any gene: 5. The CDR3 consists of 15 residues. Germline-derived CDR1 and CDR2 are SGHTA and FQGNSA.

This clonotype was counted ten times or more. This rearrangement joins TRBV4-2 to TRBJ1-1; D is uncertain. V was shortened by 0 bases and J by 3 bases, with 8 bases between the two germline ends. The CDR3 covers 14 residues. Per the germline V gene, CDR1 is LGHNA and CDR2 is YNFKEQ. The CDR3 bases are TGTGCCAGCAGCCAAGAGAGGAGGGACACTGAAGCTTTCTTT. This codes for CASSQERRDTEAFF.

The chain combines TRBV24-1 with TRBJ2-3, with unresolved D. V was trimmed by 6 bases and J by 3 bases, leaving 12 bases between them. The CDR3 sequence is 14 residues long. CDR1 is KGHDR, CDR2 SFDVKD, per germline. The CDR3 DNA follows: TGTGCCACCAGTCGGGCAGGCGAGACAGATACGCAGTATTTT. Its protein product is CATSRAGETDTQYF.

The chain joins TRBV4-2 to TRBJ2-2, with 8 bases that match TRBD2. Germline V CDR1 and CDR2: LGHNA, YNFKEQ. This CDR3 region has 15 residues. Trimming removed 1 base from V and 9 bases from J; junction bases left unmatched: 7. The CDR3: CASSQGREDRRELFF. In nucleotides, the CDR3 is TGTGCCAGCAGCCAAGGGCGGGAGGACCGCAGGGAGCTGTTTTTT.

This clonotype has a handful of counts. The chain employs TRBV29-1 and TRBJ2-1; D perhaps matches TRBD2 (5 bases). Germline V gene lookup returns CDR1 SQVTM and CDR2 ANQGSEA. V lost 4 bases and J 3 bases, leaving 13 bases between the germline ends. The length of the CDR3 is 14 residues. For the CDR3, the DNA is TGCAGCGTTGCGGCCAGCGGAAACTACAATGAGCAGTTCTTC. It translates to CSVAASGNYNEQFF.

This chain joins TRBV6-2 or TRBV6-3 and TRBJ2-1; 8 positions match TRBD1. This CDR3 comprises 13 residues. The V gene end was trimmed by 7 bases and the J gene end by 9 bases; junction bases not matched to a gene: 8. CDR1 MNHEY and CDR2 SVGEGT come from the germline V gene. The CDR3 is CASINPGGREQFF. As DNA, the CDR3 is TGTGCCAGCATTAATCCAGGGGGCCGTGAGCAGTTCTTC.